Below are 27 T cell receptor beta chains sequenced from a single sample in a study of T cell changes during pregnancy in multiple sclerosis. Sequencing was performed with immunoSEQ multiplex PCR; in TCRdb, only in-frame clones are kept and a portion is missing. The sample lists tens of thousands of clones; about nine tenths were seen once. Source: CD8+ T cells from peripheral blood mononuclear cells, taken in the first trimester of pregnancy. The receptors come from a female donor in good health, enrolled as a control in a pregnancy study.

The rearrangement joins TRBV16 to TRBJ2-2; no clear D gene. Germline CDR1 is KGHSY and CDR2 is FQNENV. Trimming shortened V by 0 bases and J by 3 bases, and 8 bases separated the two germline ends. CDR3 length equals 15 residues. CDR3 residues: CASSQSAQDTGELFF. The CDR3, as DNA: TGTGCCAGCAGCCAATCGGCGCAGGACACCGGGGAGCTGTTTTTT.

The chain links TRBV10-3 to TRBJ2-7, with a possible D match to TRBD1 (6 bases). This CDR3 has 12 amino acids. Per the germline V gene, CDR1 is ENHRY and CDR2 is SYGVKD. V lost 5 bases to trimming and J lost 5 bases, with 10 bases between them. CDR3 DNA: TGTGCCATCAGTTGGACAGTCGACGAGCAGTACTTC. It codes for CAISWTVDEQYF.

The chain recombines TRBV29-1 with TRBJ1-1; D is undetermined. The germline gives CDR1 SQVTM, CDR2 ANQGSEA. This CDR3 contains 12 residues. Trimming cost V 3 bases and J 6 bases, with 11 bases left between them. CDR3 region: CSVEGSAAEAFF. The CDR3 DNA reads TGCAGCGTTGAGGGCTCAGCCGCTGAAGCTTTCTTT.

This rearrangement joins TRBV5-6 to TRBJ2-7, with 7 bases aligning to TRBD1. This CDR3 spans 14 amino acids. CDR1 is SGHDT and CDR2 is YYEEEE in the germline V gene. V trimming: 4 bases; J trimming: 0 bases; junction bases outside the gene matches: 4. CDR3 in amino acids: CASSLGDSSYEQYF. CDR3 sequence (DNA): TGTGCCAGCAGCCTCGGGGACAGCTCCTACGAGCAGTACTTC.

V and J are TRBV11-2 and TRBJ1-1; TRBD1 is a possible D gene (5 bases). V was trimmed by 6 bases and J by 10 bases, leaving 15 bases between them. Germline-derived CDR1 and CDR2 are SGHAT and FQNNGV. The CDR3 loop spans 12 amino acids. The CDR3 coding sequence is TGTGCCAGCAGAGGTAGCGGGGCAAGAGCTTTCTTT. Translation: CASRGSGARAFF.

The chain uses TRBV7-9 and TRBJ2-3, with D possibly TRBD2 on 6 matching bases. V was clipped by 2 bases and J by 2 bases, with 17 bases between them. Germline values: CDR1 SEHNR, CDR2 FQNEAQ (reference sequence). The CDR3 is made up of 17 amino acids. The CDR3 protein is CASSLSKGGVFTDTQYF. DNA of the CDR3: TGTGCCAGCAGCTTATCTAAGGGAGGAGTGTTCACAGATACGCAGTATTTT.

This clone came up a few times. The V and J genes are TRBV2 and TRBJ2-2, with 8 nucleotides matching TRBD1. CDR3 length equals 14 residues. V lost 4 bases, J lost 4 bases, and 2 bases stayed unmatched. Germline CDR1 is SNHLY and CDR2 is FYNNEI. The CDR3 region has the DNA TGTGCCAGCAGTGTAACAGGGGGCACCGGGGAGCTGTTTTTT. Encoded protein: CASSVTGGTGELFF.

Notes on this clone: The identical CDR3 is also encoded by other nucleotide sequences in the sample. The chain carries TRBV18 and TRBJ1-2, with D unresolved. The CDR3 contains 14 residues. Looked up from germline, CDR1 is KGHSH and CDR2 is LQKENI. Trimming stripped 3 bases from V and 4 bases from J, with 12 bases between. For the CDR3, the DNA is TGTGCCAGCTCACCCCCTACCGAGTCCTATGGCTACACCTTC. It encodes CASSPPTESYGYTF.

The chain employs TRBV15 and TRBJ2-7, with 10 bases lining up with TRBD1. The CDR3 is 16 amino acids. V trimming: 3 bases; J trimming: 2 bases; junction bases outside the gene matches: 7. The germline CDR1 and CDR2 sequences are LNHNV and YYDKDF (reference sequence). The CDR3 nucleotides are TGTGCCACCAGCAGTCCCGGGACAGGGGATCCCTACGAGCAGTACTTC. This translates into CATSSPGTGDPYEQYF.

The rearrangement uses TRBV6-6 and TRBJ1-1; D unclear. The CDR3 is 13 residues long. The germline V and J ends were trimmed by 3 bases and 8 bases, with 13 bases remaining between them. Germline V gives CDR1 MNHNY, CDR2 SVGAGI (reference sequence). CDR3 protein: CASSYAGGVEAFF. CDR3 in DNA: TGTGCCAGCAGTTATGCGGGTGGGGTGGAAGCTTTCTTT.

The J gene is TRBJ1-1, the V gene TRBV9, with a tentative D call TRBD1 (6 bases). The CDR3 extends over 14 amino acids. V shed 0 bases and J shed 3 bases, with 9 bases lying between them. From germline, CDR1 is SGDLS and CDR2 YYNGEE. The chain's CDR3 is CASSVGTEDTEAFF. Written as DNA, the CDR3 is TGTGCCAGCAGCGTAGGGACAGAAGACACTGAAGCTTTCTTT.

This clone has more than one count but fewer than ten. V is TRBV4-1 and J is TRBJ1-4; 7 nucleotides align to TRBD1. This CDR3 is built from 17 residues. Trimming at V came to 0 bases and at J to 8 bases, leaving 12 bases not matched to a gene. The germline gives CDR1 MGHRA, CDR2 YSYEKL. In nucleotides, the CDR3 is TGCGCCAGCAGCCAAGATCGAGGGGACAGTCGGGGGGAAAAACTGTTTTTT. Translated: CASSQDRGDSRGEKLFF.

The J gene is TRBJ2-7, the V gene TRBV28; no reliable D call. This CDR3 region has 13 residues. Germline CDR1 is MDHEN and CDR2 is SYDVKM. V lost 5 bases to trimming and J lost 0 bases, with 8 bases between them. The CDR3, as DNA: TGTGCCAGCAGTCCGCGCCTCTCCTACGAGCAGTACTTC. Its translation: CASSPRLSYEQYF.

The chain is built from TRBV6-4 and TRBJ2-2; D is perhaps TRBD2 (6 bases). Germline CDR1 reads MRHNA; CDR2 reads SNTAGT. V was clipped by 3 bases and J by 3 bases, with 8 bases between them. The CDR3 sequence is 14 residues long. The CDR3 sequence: CASSEAGDTGELFF. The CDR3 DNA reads TGTGCCAGCAGTGAAGCGGGCGACACCGGGGAGCTGTTTTTT.

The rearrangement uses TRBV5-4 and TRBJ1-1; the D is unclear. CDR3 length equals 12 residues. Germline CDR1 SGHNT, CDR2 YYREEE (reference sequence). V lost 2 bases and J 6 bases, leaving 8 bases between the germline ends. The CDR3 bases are TGTGCCAGCAGCTTAGAGGGTTCTGAAGCTTTCTTT. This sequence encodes CASSLEGSEAFF.

CDR3 coding DNA: TGTGCCAGCAGCTCCCGACAGGGGATGGGGACCCAGTACTTC. It encodes CASSSRQGMGTQYF. V usage is TRBV7-9 and J usage is TRBJ2-5, with TRBD1 identical over 8 bases. This CDR3 has 14 amino acids. Trimming at V came to 4 bases and at J to 7 bases, leaving 8 bases not matched to a gene. Germline V CDR1 and CDR2: SEHNR, FQNEAQ (reference sequence). The variable domain in full, completed from reference TRBV7-9 and TRBJ2-5, reads DTGVSQNPRHKITKRGQNVTFRCDPISEHNRLYWYRQTLGQGPEFLTYFQNEAQLEKSRLLSDRFSAERPKGSFSTLEIQRTEQGDSAMYLCASSSRQGMGTQYFGPGTRLLVL.

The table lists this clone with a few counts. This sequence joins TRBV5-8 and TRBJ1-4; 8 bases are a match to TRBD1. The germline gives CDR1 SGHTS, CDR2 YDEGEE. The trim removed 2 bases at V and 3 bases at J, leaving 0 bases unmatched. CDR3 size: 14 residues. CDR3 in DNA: TGTGCCAGCAGCTTACAGGGGGCTAATGAAAAACTGTTTTTT. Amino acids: CASSLQGANEKLFF.

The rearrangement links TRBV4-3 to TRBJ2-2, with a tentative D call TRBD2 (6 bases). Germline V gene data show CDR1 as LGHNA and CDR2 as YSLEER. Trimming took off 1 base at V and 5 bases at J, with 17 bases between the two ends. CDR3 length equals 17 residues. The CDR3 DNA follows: TGCGCCAGCAGCCAAGTACATTGGGACTCCAGGACCGGGGAGCTGTTTTTT. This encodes CASSQVHWDSRTGELFF.

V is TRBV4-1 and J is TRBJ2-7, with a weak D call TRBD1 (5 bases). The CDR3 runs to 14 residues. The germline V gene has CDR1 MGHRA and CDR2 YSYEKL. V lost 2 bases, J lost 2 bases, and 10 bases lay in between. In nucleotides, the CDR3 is TGCGCCAGCAGCCAACTCAGGGAACCCTACGAGCAGTACTTC. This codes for CASSQLREPYEQYF.

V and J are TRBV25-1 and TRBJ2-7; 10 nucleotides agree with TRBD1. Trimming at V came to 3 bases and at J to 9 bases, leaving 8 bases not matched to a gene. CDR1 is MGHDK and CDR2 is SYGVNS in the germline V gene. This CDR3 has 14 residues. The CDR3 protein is CASSDPSTGGGQYF. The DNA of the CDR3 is TGTGCCAGCAGTGACCCTTCGACAGGGGGCGGGCAGTACTTC.

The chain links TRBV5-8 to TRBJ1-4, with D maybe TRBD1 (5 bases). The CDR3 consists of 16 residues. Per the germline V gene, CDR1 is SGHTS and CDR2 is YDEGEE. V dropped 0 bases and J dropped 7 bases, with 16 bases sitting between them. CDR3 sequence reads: CASSLEPRSGAEKLFF. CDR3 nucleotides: TGTGCCAGCAGCTTGGAGCCCCGGAGCGGGGCTGAAAAACTGTTTTTT.

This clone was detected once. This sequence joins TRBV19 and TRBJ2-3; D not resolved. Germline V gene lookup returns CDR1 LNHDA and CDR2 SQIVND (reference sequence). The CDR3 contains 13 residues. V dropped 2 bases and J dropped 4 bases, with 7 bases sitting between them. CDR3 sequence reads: CASSIISPDTQYF. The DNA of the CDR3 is TGTGCCAGTAGTATAATTAGCCCAGATACGCAGTATTTT.

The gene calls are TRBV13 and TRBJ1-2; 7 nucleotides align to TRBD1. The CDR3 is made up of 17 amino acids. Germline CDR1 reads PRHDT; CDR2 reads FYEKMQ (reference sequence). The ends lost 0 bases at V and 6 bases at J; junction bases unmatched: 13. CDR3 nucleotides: TGTGCCAGCAGCTTAGGCATGAGGGGGCTAAGTTCACATGGCTACACCTTC. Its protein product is CASSLGMRGLSSHGYTF.

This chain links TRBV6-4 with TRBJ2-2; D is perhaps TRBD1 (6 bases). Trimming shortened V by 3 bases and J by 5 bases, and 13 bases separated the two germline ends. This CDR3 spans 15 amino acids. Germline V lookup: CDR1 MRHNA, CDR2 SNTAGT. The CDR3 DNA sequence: TGTGCCAGCAGTGAGGGGACAACTACGACCGGGGAGCTGTTTTTT. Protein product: CASSEGTTTTGELFF.

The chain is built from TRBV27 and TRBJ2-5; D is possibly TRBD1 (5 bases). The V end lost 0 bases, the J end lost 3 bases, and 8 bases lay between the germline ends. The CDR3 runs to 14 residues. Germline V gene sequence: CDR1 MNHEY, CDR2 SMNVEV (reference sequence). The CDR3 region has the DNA TGTGCCAGCAGTTTATCGGGCAGGGAAGAGACCCAGTACTTC. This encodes CASSLSGREETQYF.

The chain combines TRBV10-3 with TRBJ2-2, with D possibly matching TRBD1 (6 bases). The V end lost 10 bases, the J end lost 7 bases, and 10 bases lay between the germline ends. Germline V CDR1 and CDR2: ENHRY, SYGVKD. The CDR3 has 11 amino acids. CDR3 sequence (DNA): TGTGCCAGCAGGGGCAGCGGGGAGCTGTTTTTT. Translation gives CASRGSGELFF.

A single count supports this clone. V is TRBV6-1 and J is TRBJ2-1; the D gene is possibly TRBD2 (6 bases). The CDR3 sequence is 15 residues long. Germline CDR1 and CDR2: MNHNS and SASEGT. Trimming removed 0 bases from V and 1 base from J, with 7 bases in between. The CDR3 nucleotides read TGTGCCAGCAGTGAAGCTGGGGGGTCCTACAATGAGCAGTTCTTC. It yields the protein CASSEAGGSYNEQFF.